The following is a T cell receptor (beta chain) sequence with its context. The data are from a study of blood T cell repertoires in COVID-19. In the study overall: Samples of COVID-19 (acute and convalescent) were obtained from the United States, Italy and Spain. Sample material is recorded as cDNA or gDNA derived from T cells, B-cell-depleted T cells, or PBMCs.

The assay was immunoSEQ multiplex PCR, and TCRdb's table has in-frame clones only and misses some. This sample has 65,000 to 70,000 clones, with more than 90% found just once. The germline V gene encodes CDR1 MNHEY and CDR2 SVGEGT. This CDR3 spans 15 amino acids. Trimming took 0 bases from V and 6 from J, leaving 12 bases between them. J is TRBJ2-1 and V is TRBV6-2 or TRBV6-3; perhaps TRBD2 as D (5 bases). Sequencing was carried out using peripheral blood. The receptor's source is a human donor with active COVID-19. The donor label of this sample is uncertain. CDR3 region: CASSYSGGGPNEQFF. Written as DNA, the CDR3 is TGTGCCAGCAGTTACTCAGGTGGCGGGCCCAATGAGCAGTTCTTC.